This T cell receptor (beta chain) comes out of a study of cytomegalovirus exposure and HLA in healthy donors. Study-level points and caveats: Rarity characterized most TCR sequences, yet some public TCRs appeared in many donors. Subsequent analysis showed first-cohort TCR clusters tending to co-occur in some 110 validation repertoires. Three chains linked to CMV were shown in vitro to be specific for CMV antigens. The study recorded 150 to 200 TCR beta chains that were cytomegalovirus-associated.

The CDR3 length is 14 residues. Trimming took 3 bases from V and 6 from J, leaving 16 bases between them. CDR1 is SGHTS, CDR2 YDEGEE, per germline. Profiled with immunoSEQ multiplex PCR; TCRdb holds only in-frame clones, not every one. Among 250,000 to 350,000 clones, roughly 87% were seen once, and the ten largest hold 0.9% to 1%. As regards this clone: Antigen unknown.

The source material was PBMCs. This receptor was obtained from a man aged 25 to 45 in good health and CMV-seronegative. The genes are TRBV5-8 and TRBJ2-7, with D perhaps TRBD2 (7 bases). This chain's CDR3 is CASSSMRGRVEQYF. The DNA of the CDR3 is TGTGCCAGCAGCTCGATGCGGGGGCGCGTCGAGCAGTACTTC.